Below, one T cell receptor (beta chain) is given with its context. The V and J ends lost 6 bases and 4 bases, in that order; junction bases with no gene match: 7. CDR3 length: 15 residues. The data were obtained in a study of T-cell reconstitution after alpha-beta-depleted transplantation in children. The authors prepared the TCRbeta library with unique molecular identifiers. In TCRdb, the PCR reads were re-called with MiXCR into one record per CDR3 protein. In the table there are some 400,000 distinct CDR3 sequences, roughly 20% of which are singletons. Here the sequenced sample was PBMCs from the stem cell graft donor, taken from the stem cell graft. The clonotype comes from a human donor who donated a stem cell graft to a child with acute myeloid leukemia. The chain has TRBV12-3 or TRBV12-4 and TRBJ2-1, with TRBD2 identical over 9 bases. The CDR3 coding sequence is TGTGCCAGCAGCATAGCGGGAGAGGCGTACAATGAGCAGTTCTTC. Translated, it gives CASSIAGEAYNEQFF.